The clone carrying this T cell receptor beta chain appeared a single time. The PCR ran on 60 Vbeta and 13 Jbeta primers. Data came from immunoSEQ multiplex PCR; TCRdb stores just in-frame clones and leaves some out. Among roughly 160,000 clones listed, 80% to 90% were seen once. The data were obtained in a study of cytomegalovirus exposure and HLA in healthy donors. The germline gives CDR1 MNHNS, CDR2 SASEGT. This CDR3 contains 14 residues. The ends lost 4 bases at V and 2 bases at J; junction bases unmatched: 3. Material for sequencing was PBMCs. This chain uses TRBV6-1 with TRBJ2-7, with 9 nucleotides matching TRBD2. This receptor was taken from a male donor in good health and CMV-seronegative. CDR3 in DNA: TGTGCCAGCAGTGTGGGACTAGCACCCTACGAGCAGTACTTC. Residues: CASSVGLAPYEQYF.